This T cell receptor (beta chain) stems from a study of T-cell reconstitution after alpha-beta-depleted transplantation in children. Whole-study findings and limits: Diversity of TCRbeta at day 60 was high in some patients, arising from surviving recipient T cells and thymic progenitors. Alpha-beta T cells about two months after transplant reportedly derived from several hundred expanded graft clones. The main origin of T-cell counts and diversity one year after transplant was newly produced T cells.

This sample's TCRbeta library carried unique molecular identifier barcodes. Using its own MiXCR run on the PCR reads, TCRdb lists one record per CDR3 protein. The sample includes about 300,000 distinct CDR3 sequences, almost 8% seen only once; the top ten take over 7.5%. Germline loops: CDR1 SNHLY, CDR2 FYNNEI. The trim removed 6 bases at V and 0 bases at J, leaving 11 bases unmatched. The CDR3 consists of 17 residues. A remark on this clonotype: No antigen is known for it.

The origin of this receptor is a female patient aged 2-9 years who had a stem cell transplant for Fanconi anemia, so the T cells may come from the graft donor. The chain is built from TRBV2 and TRBJ1-2, with 9 bases lining up with TRBD1. Sequencing used peripheral blood, obtained 360 days after TCRalphabeta/CD19-depleted stem cell transplant. The CDR3 DNA sequence: TGTGCCAGCAGGGGAAACAGGGGGCGGTCTGCTAACTATGGCTACACCTTC. Its translation: CASRGNRGRSANYGYTF.